This T cell receptor (beta chain) is from a study of blood T cell repertoires in COVID-19. The overall study: COVID-19 samples from acute and convalescent phases originated in the United States, Italy and Spain.

Per the study methods: Researchers report that nucleated cell counts were estimated from reference gene primer amplification. Produced via immunoSEQ multiplex PCR; TCRdb's table is partial and in-frame only. V, J and clone size reflect that table, while D and trimming were determined from the DNA. The sample yields about 74,000 clones, 88% seen once. This clone was seen a handful of times. The clonotype originates from a woman over 75 with active or convalescent COVID-19. Specimen: peripheral blood.

CDR3 DNA: TGTGCCAGCAGCTTGCGGGGCGGTCAGCCCCAGCATTTT. Protein product: CASSLRGGQPQHF. V is TRBV7-2 and J is TRBJ1-5, with D perhaps matching TRBD1 (5 bases). Trimming left V 3 bases short and J 6 bases short, with 9 bases between. Germline V gene data show CDR1 as SGHTA and CDR2 as FQGNSA. This CDR3 is 13 amino acids long.